The 18 T cell receptor beta chains given below trace back to one sample, sequenced in a study of T cells after somatic rescue of genetic block. Here immunoSEQ multiplex PCR was the method, and the copy in TCRdb shows in-frame clones only, minus some. The repertoire includes 7,500 to 9,500 clones, around 85% of them detected once, and 25% sits in the top ten. Sequenced input: peripheral blood mononuclear cells (PBMCs). These receptors originate from a boy aged 10-17 years.

This chain connects TRBV6-1 to TRBJ1-2; D unresolved. Looked up from germline, CDR1 is MNHNS and CDR2 is SASEGT. The CDR3 consists of 14 residues. The V end lost 3 bases, the J end lost 2 bases, and 10 bases lay between the germline ends. The CDR3 reads CASSDLDGNYGYTF. Here the CDR3 DNA reads TGTGCCAGCAGTGACCTCGACGGAAACTATGGCTACACCTTC.

The chain joins TRBV10-1 to TRBJ2-1; 9 nucleotides align to TRBD1. The CDR3 extends over 15 amino acids. The V gene's germline CDR1 is WNHNN and CDR2 SYGVQD (reference sequence). Trimming removed 4 bases from V and 4 bases from J; junction bases left unmatched: 5. The CDR3 DNA is TGCGCCAGCAGTGCCTTGGGGACAGGGTACAATGAGCAGTTCTTC. It translates to CASSALGTGYNEQFF.

In this sample, this clone turned up a few times. This sequence joins TRBV9 and TRBJ2-1; 11 positions match TRBD2. From germline, CDR1 is SGDLS and CDR2 YYNGEE. This CDR3 comprises 16 residues. The V gene end was trimmed by 1 base and the J gene end by 12 bases; junction bases not matched to a gene: 12. This CDR3 reads CASSVPTSGMNEGQFF. CDR3 nucleotide sequence: TGTGCCAGCAGCGTACCGACTAGCGGGATGAATGAGGGGCAGTTCTTC. The full variable domain, in which reference TRBV9 and TRBJ2-1 provide the parts outside the CDR3, is DSGVTQTPKHLITATGQRVTLRCSPRSGDLSVYWYQQSLDQGLQFLIQYYNGEERAKGNILERFSAQQFPDLHSELNLSSLELGDSALYFCASSVPTSGMNEGQFFGPGTRLTVL.

The V call is TRBV11-3, the J call TRBJ2-1; D gene unclear. Trimming removed 3 bases from V and 2 bases from J, with 11 bases in between. Germline CDR1 is SGHNT and CDR2 is YENEEA. The CDR3 covers 15 residues. The CDR3, as DNA: TGTGCCAGCAGCTTTGAAGGGATAGCCTACAATGAGCAGTTCTTC. The encoded protein is CASSFEGIAYNEQFF.

About this clone: An end of the junction differs from the germline gene, which may be a read error. The chain employs TRBV10-3 and TRBJ2-3; weak D call: TRBD2 (6 bases). Germline CDR1 reads ENHRY; CDR2 reads SYGVKD. This CDR3 spans 12 amino acids. CDR3: CAIRGNGGASRF. DNA for the CDR3: TGTGCCATCAGGGGCAACGGGGGAGCCTCACGTTTT.

In the case of this clone: The junction departs from the called germline gene at one end, perhaps through a read error. J is TRBJ2-3 and V is TRBV2; D might be TRBD1 (5 bases). Germline V lookup: CDR1 SNHLY, CDR2 FYNNEI. The CDR3 covers 15 residues. The CDR3 nucleotides read TGTGCCAGCAGGGAAGGGGCTTCAAGCACAGATACGCAGTATTTT. Residues: CASREGASSTDTQYF. The whole variable domain, remainder taken from reference TRBV2 and TRBJ2-3, is EPEVTQTPSHQVTQMGQEVILRCVPISNHLYFYWYRQILGQKVEFLVSFYNNEISEKSEIFDDQFSVERPDGSNFTLKIRSTKLEDSAMYFCASREGASSTDTQYFGPGTRLTVL.

This clone occurred once. The J gene is TRBJ2-3, the V gene TRBV7-9, with a tentative D call TRBD2 (5 bases). CDR1 is SEHNR and CDR2 is FQNEAQ in the germline V gene (reference sequence). V was pared by 2 bases and J by 5 bases, with 17 bases between. This CDR3 is 16 amino acids long. CDR3 in DNA: TGTGCCAGCAGCTTATGGTCTGGAGCGGACTTAGATACGCAGTATTTT. This translates into CASSLWSGADLDTQYF. Full variable domain (outside the CDR3, taken from reference TRBV7-9 and TRBJ2-3): DTGVSQNPRHKITKRGQNVTFRCDPISEHNRLYWYRQTLGQGPEFLTYFQNEAQLEKSRLLSDRFSAERPKGSFSTLEIQRTEQGDSAMYLCASSLWSGADLDTQYFGPGTRLTVL.

The chain's CDR3 is CASSLPAGGPGDTQYF. CDR3 coding DNA: TGTGCCAGCAGCTTACCAGCGGGAGGGCCTGGAGATACGCAGTATTTT. The chain is built from TRBV11-3 and TRBJ2-3; 10 bases are a match to TRBD2. V shed 2 bases and J 5 bases; nucleotides not matched to a gene: 7. Germline assignment: CDR1 SGHNT and CDR2 YENEEA. There are 16 residues in the CDR3.

This chain connects TRBV2 to TRBJ1-1, with a possible D match to TRBD1 (5 bases). V was shortened by 8 bases and J by 0 bases, with 13 bases between the two germline ends. Germline loops: CDR1 SNHLY, CDR2 FYNNEI. The CDR3 loop spans 14 amino acids. The CDR3 loop reads CASSTRDLNTEAFF. Written as DNA, the CDR3 is TGTGCCAGCTCGACCCGGGACCTGAACACTGAAGCTTTCTTT.

This clone was counted only a few times. The chain carries TRBV27 and TRBJ2-1; 9 bases line up with TRBD2. V shed 5 bases, J shed 4 bases, and the junction held 6 bases outside the gene matches. The CDR3 has 15 amino acids. The germline CDR1 and CDR2 sequences are MNHEY and SMNVEV (reference sequence). CDR3 sequence (DNA): TGTGCCAGCAGTATGACTAGCGGCGTATACAATGAGCAGTTCTTC. As protein: CASSMTSGVYNEQFF.

The V and J genes are TRBV18 and TRBJ2-2; 14 bases match TRBD2. The CDR3 runs 17 residues. Per germline, CDR1 KGHSH and CDR2 LQKENI. The V and J ends lost 4 bases and 1 base, in that order; junction bases with no gene match: 2. The CDR3 spells CASSQGLAGVNTGELFF. The CDR3 DNA sequence: TGTGCCAGCTCACAGGGACTAGCGGGAGTGAACACCGGGGAGCTGTTTTTT.

This chain connects TRBV7-6 to TRBJ1-1; 12 bases fit TRBD1. J lost 4 bases, V lost 4 bases, and 10 bases had no gene match. The CDR3 has 17 residues. Germline assignment: CDR1 SGHVS and CDR2 FNYEAQ. Here the CDR3 DNA reads TGTGCCAGCAGCTCGTCCCGGGACAGGGGGCCGGGCACTGAAGCTTTCTTT. Protein product: CASSSSRDRGPGTEAFF.

The V and J genes are TRBV7-2 and TRBJ2-7, with D tentatively TRBD2 (6 bases). Trimming stripped 5 bases from V and 1 base from J, with 15 bases between. The CDR3 contains 15 residues. The V gene's germline CDR1 is SGHTA and CDR2 FQGNSA. In DNA, the CDR3 is TGTGCCAGCAGCCCCGGCGCGGGGCTGTCCTACGAGCAGTACTTC. This codes for CASSPGAGLSYEQYF. Variable domain in full (rest from reference TRBV7-2 and TRBJ2-7): GAGVSQSPSNKVTEKGKDVELRCDPISGHTALYWYRQSLGQGLEFLIYFQGNSAPDKSGLPSDRFSAERTGGSVSTLTIQRTQQEDSAVYLCASSPGAGLSYEQYFGPGTRLTVT.

This chain connects TRBV7-9 to TRBJ2-7; D is unresolved. Germline V gives CDR1 SEHNR, CDR2 FQNEAQ (reference sequence). V was trimmed by 1 base and J by 3 bases, leaving 4 bases between them. The CDR3 is 12 residues long. Written as DNA, the CDR3 is TGTGCCAGCAGCTTAGATCTCTACGAGCAGTACTTC. It specifies CASSLDLYEQYF. Full variable domain (rest looked up from reference TRBV7-9 and TRBJ2-7): DTGVSQNPRHKITKRGQNVTFRCDPISEHNRLYWYRQTLGQGPEFLTYFQNEAQLEKSRLLSDRFSAERPKGSFSTLEIQRTEQGDSAMYLCASSLDLYEQYFGPGTRLTVT.

This chain joins TRBV7-3 and TRBJ2-1; the D is unclear. This CDR3 contains 14 residues. The germline V and J ends were trimmed by 5 bases and 5 bases, with 13 bases remaining between them. Germline V lookup: CDR1 SGHTA, CDR2 FQGTGA. CDR3 loop: CASSKAGLNNEQFF. In nucleotides, the CDR3 is TGTGCCAGCAGCAAAGCCGGGCTGAACAATGAGCAGTTCTTC.

The chain employs TRBV7-8 and TRBJ2-2; possible D gene TRBD1, 5 bases. Per germline, CDR1 SGHVS and CDR2 FQNEAQ. CDR3 length equals 17 residues. The V end lost 1 base, the J end lost 0 bases, and 12 bases lay between the germline ends. The CDR3 is CASSLDRQPTNTGELFF. The CDR3 DNA sequence: TGTGCCAGCAGCTTAGACAGGCAACCCACGAACACCGGGGAGCTGTTTTTT.

The V call is TRBV4-2, the J call TRBJ2-7, with D tentatively TRBD2 (7 bases). V gave up 4 bases and J gave up 2 bases, with 15 bases separating them. The CDR3 is made up of 15 amino acids. CDR1 is LGHNA, CDR2 YNFKEQ, per germline. CDR3 sequence: CASSPSAGAAYEQYF. CDR3 coding DNA: TGTGCCAGCAGCCCATCCGCGGGGGCCGCCTACGAGCAGTACTTC.

The V and J genes are TRBV9 and TRBJ2-3, with 10 bases fitting TRBD2. The germline gives CDR1 SGDLS, CDR2 YYNGEE. V gave up 8 bases and J gave up 3 bases; unmatched junction bases: 15. This CDR3 is built from 17 residues. CDR3: CASGDPKREGFTDTQYF. DNA for the CDR3: TGTGCCAGTGGTGACCCTAAGCGGGAGGGATTTACAGATACGCAGTATTTT. The variable domain in full, completed from reference TRBV9 and TRBJ2-3, reads DSGVTQTPKHLITATGQRVTLRCSPRSGDLSVYWYQQSLDQGLQFLIQYYNGEERAKGNILERFSAQQFPDLHSELNLSSLELGDSALYFCASGDPKREGFTDTQYFGPGTRLTVL.